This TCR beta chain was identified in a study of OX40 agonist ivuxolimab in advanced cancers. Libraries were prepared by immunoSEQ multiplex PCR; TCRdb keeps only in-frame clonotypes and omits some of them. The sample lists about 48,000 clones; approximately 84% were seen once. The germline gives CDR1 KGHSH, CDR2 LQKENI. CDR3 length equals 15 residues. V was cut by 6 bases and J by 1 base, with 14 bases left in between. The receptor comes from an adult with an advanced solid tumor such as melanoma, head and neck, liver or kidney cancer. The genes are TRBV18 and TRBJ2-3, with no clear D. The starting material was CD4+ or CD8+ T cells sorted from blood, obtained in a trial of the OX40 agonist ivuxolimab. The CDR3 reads CASSPARQGTDTQYF. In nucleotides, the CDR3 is TGTGCCAGCTCGCCCGCGCGCCAGGGCACAGATACGCAGTATTTT.